This passage covers 3 T cell receptor beta chains from one sample sequenced in a study of cytomegalovirus exposure and HLA in healthy donors. In the PCR, 60 Vbeta and 13 Jbeta primers were used. The data were produced by immunoSEQ multiplex PCR, yet TCRdb's version contains in-frame clones alone and is incomplete. The repertoire consists of 100,000 to 150,000 clones, with around 87% occurring once and the leading ten covering around 5.2%. The specimen sequenced was PBMCs. These receptors were collected from a woman aged 25 to 39 in good health and CMV-seronegative.

This clone came up a few times. The chain couples TRBV6-5 to TRBJ1-4; unclear D gene. Trimming shortened V by 0 bases and J by 7 bases, and 12 bases separated the two germline ends. This CDR3 contains 15 residues. The germline V gene has CDR1 MNHEY and CDR2 SVGAGI. The CDR3 nucleotides read TGTGCCAGCAGTTACTCATGGGCCGGTTCTGAAAAACTGTTTTTT. This translates into CASSYSWAGSEKLFF.

Regarding this clone: One end of the junction varies from germline; a read error may be responsible. CDR3 sequence reads: CASSQDRWGSNQQFF. The CDR3 coding sequence is TGTGCCAGCAGTCAGGACAGGTGGGGGTCCAATCAGCAGTTCTTC. This chain links TRBV6-1 with TRBJ2-1; 7 positions agree with TRBD1. Germline V gene data show CDR1 as MNHNS and CDR2 as SASEGT. CDR3 size: 15 residues.

This chain joins TRBV19 and TRBJ1-1; perhaps TRBD1 as D (6 bases). With 6 bases removed from V and 2 bases from J, the gap between germline ends came to 10 bases. Germline CDR1 reads LNHDA; CDR2 reads SQIVND (reference sequence). There are 13 residues in the CDR3. In DNA, the CDR3 is TGTGCCAGTAGCCTACAGGGAAACACTGAAGCTTTCTTT. It encodes CASSLQGNTEAFF.